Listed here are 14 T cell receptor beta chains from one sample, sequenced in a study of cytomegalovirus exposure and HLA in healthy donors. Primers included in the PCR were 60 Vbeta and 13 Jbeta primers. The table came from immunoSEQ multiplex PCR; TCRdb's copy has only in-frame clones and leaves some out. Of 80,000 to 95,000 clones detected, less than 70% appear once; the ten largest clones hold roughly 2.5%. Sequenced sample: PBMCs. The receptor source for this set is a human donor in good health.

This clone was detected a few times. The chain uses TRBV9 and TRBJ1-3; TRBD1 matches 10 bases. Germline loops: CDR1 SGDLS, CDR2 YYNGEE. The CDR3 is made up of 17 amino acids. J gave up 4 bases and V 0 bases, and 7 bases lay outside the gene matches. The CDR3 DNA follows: TGTGCCAGCAGCGTAGGGACAGGGGGAAATATGGGAAACACCATATATTTT. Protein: CASSVGTGGNMGNTIYF.

The DNA of the CDR3 is TGTGCCAGCAGCTTGGGACAGCTCGAATCCTATAATTCACCCCTCCACTTT. Amino acid sequence: CASSLGQLESYNSPLHF. This chain links TRBV11-2 with TRBJ1-6; 7 nucleotides match TRBD1. The CDR3 sequence is 17 residues long. Unmatched junction bases numbered 6, after V lost 3 bases and J lost 1 base. Germline V CDR1 and CDR2: SGHAT, FQNNGV. The full variable domain, in which reference TRBV11-2 and TRBJ1-6 provide the parts outside the CDR3, is EAGVAQSPRYKIIEKRQSVAFWCNPISGHATLYWYQQILGQGPKLLIQFQNNGVVDDSQLPKDRFSAERLKGVDSTLKIQPAKLEDSAVYLCASSLGQLESYNSPLHFGNGTRLTVT.

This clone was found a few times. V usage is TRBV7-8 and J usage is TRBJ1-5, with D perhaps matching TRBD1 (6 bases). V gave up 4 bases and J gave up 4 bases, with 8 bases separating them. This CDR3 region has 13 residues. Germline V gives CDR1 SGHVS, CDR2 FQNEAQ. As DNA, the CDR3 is TGTGCCAGCAGCTCGGGACATAATCAGCCCCAGCATTTT. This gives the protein CASSSGHNQPQHF.

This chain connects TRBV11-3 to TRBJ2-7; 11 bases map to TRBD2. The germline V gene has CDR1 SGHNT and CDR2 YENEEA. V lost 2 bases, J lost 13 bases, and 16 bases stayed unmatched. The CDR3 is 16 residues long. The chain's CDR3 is CASSLTRETSGASRYF. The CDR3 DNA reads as TGTGCCAGCAGCTTAACACGAGAGACTAGCGGGGCGTCGAGATACTTC.

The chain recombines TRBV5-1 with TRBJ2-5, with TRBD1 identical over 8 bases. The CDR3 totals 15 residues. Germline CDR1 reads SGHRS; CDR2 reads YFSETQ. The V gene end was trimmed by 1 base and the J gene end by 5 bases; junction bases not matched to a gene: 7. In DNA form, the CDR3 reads TGCGCCAGCAGCTTGACGACAGGGGCCTGGGAGACCCAGTACTTC. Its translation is CASSLTTGAWETQYF.

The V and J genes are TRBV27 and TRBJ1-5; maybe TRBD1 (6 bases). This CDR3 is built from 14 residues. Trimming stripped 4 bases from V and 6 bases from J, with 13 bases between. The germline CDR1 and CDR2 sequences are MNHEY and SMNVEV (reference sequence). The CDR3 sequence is CASSSRTDGQPQHF. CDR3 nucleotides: TGTGCCAGCAGTTCCCGGACAGACGGTCAGCCCCAGCATTTT.

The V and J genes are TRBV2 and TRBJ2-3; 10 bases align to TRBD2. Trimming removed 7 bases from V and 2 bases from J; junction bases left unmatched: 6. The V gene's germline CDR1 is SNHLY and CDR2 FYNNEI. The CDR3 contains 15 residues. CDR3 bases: TGTGCCAGCAATATAGCGGGGGGCACCACAGATACGCAGTATTTT. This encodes CASNIAGGTTDTQYF. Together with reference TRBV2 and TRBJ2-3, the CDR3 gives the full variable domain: EPEVTQTPSHQVTQMGQEVILRCVPISNHLYFYWYRQILGQKVEFLVSFYNNEISEKSEIFDDQFSVERPDGSNFTLKIRSTKLEDSAMYFCASNIAGGTTDTQYFGPGTRLTVL.

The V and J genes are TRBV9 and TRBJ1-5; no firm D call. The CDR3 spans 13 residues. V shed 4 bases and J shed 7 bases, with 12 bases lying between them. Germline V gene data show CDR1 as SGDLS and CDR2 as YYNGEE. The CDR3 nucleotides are TGTGCCAGCAGCACGAGTCCGGAGCAGCCCCAGCATTTT. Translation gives CASSTSPEQPQHF.

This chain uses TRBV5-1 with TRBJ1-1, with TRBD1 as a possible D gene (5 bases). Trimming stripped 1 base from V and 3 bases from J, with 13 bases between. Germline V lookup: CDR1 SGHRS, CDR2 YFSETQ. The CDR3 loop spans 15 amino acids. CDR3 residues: CASSLFPSRDTEAFF. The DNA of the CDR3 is TGCGCCAGCAGCTTGTTTCCCAGCAGGGACACTGAAGCTTTCTTT.

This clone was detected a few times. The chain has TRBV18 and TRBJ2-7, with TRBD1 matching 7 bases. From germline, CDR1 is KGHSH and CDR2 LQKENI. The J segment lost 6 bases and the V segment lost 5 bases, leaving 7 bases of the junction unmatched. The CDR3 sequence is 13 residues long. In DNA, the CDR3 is TGTGCCAGCTCATTTACCGGGACAGCCGAGCAGTACTTC. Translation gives CASSFTGTAEQYF.

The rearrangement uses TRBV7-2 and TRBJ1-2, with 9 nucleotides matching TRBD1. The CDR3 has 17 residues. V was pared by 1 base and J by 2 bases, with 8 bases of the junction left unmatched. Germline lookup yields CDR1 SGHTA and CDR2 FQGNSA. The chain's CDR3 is CASSLVSYGQGNYGYTF. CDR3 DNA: TGTGCCAGCAGCTTAGTATCCTATGGACAGGGGAACTATGGCTACACCTTC.

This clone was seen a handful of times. CDR3 protein: CASSSGHSGETQYF. The CDR3 region has the DNA TGTGCCAGTAGTAGCGGACATTCCGGGGAGACCCAGTACTTC. V usage is TRBV19 and J usage is TRBJ2-5, with a weak D call TRBD1 (5 bases). Trimming removed 4 bases from V and 5 bases from J, with 14 bases in between. Germline CDR1 LNHDA, CDR2 SQIVND (reference sequence). This CDR3 spans 14 amino acids.

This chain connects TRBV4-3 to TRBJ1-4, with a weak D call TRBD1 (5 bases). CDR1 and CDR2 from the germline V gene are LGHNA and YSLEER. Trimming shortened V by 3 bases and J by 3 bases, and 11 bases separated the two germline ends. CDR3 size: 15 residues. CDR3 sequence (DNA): TGCGCCAGCAGCCACGGGCAAGGGGCTAATGAAAAACTGTTTTTT. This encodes CASSHGQGANEKLFF.

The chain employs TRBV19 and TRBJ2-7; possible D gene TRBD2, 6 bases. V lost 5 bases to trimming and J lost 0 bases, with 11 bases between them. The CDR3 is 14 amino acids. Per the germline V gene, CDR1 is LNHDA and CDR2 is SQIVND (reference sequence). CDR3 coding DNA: TGTGCCAGTAGTCCTATCGGGGGCTCCTACGAGCAGTACTTC. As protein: CASSPIGGSYEQYF.